This passage covers 24 T cell receptor beta chains from one sample sequenced in a study of blood T cell repertoires in COVID-19. Here immunoSEQ multiplex PCR was the method, and the copy in TCRdb shows in-frame clones only, minus some. The sample yields about 88,000 clones, over 90% seen once. Sequencing was performed on peripheral blood. All receptors derive from a man aged 60-69 years with acute or convalescent COVID-19.

The chain carries TRBV30 and TRBJ2-7; D unresolved. The CDR3 runs to 12 residues. Germline-derived CDR1 and CDR2 are GTSNPN and SVGIG (reference sequence). Deletions cut 5 bases from V and 8 bases from J, with 16 bases between. The CDR3: CAWGVPNYKQYF. The CDR3 DNA sequence: TGTGCCTGGGGGGTACCCAATTACAAGCAGTACTTC. Combining the CDR3 with reference TRBV30 and TRBJ2-7 gives the whole variable domain SQTIHQWPATLVQPVGSPLSLECTVEGTSNPNLYWYRQAAGRGLQLLFYSVGIGQISSEVPQNLSASRPQDRQFILSSKKLLLSDSGFYLCAWGVPNYKQYFGPGTRLTVT.

This rearrangement joins TRBV7-8 to TRBJ2-2; no definite D call. The CDR3 has 14 residues. V lost 1 base, J lost 6 bases, and 9 bases lay in between. Germline values: CDR1 SGHVS, CDR2 FQNEAQ. Written as DNA, the CDR3 is TGTGCCAGCAGCTTAGGCGCTCTTTCCGGGGAGCTGTTTTTT. Protein product: CASSLGALSGELFF.

This chain joins TRBV11-2 and TRBJ1-4; maybe TRBD1 (5 bases). V was cut by 5 bases and J by 7 bases, with 14 bases left in between. Germline values: CDR1 SGHAT, CDR2 FQNNGV. This CDR3 is built from 14 residues. As DNA, the CDR3 is TGTGCCAGCAGCCCCTCAGGGCGTGGTGAAAAACTGTTTTTT. This sequence encodes CASSPSGRGEKLFF.

This clone appeared once. The V gene is TRBV10-2, the J gene TRBJ1-5; D is undetermined. The CDR3 has 16 residues. Germline loops: CDR1 WSHSY, CDR2 SAAADI. V lost 0 bases and J lost 6, with 15 bases in between. The CDR3 spells CASSESWGVRGQPQHF. DNA for the CDR3: TGCGCCAGCAGTGAGTCATGGGGAGTACGGGGTCAGCCCCAGCATTTT.

The chain has TRBV19 and TRBJ2-2, with a weak D call TRBD1 (6 bases). This CDR3 region has 13 residues. Germline V CDR1 and CDR2: LNHDA, SQIVND (reference sequence). Trimming left V 11 bases short and J 1 base short, with 11 bases between. The CDR3 sequence: CAVYRVNTGELFF. In DNA, the CDR3 is TGTGCCGTCTACAGGGTGAACACCGGGGAGCTGTTTTTT.

This chain uses TRBV27 with TRBJ1-3; tentative D call: TRBD1 (6 bases). V lost 5 bases, J lost 7 bases, and 12 bases lay in between. The CDR3 is 13 amino acids. The germline gives CDR1 MNHEY, CDR2 SMNVEV (reference sequence). In nucleotides, the CDR3 is TGTGCCAGCAGTAACAGGGTGGGGAACACCATATATTTT. Its protein is CASSNRVGNTIYF.

This sequence joins TRBV27 and TRBJ2-1; a possible D gene is TRBD2 (5 bases). V was pared by 6 bases and J by 7 bases, with 16 bases between. Germline V lookup: CDR1 MNHEY, CDR2 SMNVEV (reference sequence). The CDR3 spans 14 residues. The CDR3 protein is CASSPGIVLNEQFF. The CDR3 region has the DNA TGTGCCAGCAGCCCGGGAATTGTGCTGAATGAGCAGTTCTTC.

V usage is TRBV5-5 and J usage is TRBJ2-7; 11 nucleotides match TRBD2. V gave up 4 bases and J gave up 3 bases; unmatched junction bases: 3. CDR3 length equals 14 residues. Germline-derived CDR1 and CDR2 are SGHKS and YYEKEE (reference sequence). The chain's CDR3 is CASSVTSGSYEQYF. The CDR3, as DNA: TGTGCCAGCAGCGTAACTAGCGGGAGCTACGAGCAGTACTTC. Combining the CDR3 with reference TRBV5-5 and TRBJ2-7 gives the whole variable domain DAGVTQSPTHLIKTRGQQVTLRCSPISGHKSVSWYQQVLGQGPQFIFQYYEKEERGRGNFPDRFSARQFPNYSSELNVNALLLGDSALYLCASSVTSGSYEQYFGPGTRLTVT.

This clone was observed a single time. The V call is TRBV5-6, the J call TRBJ2-7, with TRBD1 matching over 7 bases. The germline gives CDR1 SGHDT, CDR2 YYEEEE. The length of the CDR3 is 15 residues. With 4 bases clipped from V and 0 bases from J, the junction kept 7 bases outside the gene matches. The CDR3 nucleotides read TGTGCCAGCAGCAAACCCGGGACAGACTCCTACGAGCAGTACTTC. This codes for CASSKPGTDSYEQYF.

The CDR3 nucleotides read TGTGCCAGCAGCGTACAAGACAGGACCTACGAGCAGTACTTC. This codes for CASSVQDRTYEQYF. The chain employs TRBV14 and TRBJ2-7, with D tentatively TRBD1 (6 bases). The CDR3 is 14 amino acids. The germline V gene has CDR1 SGHDN and CDR2 FVKESK. V lost 5 bases, J lost 2 bases, and 13 bases lay in between.

This chain uses TRBV5-4 with TRBJ2-2; 9 nucleotides line up with TRBD1. CDR3 size: 15 residues. Losses at the gene ends were 4 bases for V and 5 bases for J; bases not matched to a gene: 6. CDR1 and CDR2 (germline): SGHNT, YYREEE (reference sequence). For the CDR3, the DNA is TGTGCCAGCAGCCACAGGGGGCGCGGGACCGGGGAGCTGTTTTTT. Its translation is CASSHRGRGTGELFF.

This clone showed up just once. The chain uses TRBV2 and TRBJ2-1; TRBD1 aligns across 8 bases. Germline V gene sequence: CDR1 SNHLY, CDR2 FYNNEI. The V segment lost 6 bases and the J segment 8 bases; nucleotides outside the gene matches: 9. The CDR3 runs 14 residues. The CDR3 DNA is TGTGCCAGCAGCCGGGACAGGACGGTCCATGAGCAGTTCTTC. This encodes CASSRDRTVHEQFF.

The V gene is TRBV7-2, the J gene TRBJ2-7; unclear D gene. Germline V gene lookup returns CDR1 SGHTA and CDR2 FQGNSA. Trimming shortened V by 5 bases and J by 4 bases, and 9 bases separated the two germline ends. The CDR3 covers 12 residues. The CDR3, as DNA: TGTGCCAGCAGCGCTGGCCTGTACGAGCAGTACTTC. This translates into CASSAGLYEQYF.

The rearrangement links TRBV12-3 or TRBV12-4 to TRBJ1-5; the D gene is possibly TRBD1 (5 bases). V gave up 6 bases and J gave up 4 bases, with 10 bases separating them. The CDR3 runs to 13 residues. The CDR3 coding sequence is TGTGCCAGCAGCCGTCGACAGAATCAGCCCCAGCATTTT. Amino acid sequence: CASSRRQNQPQHF.

The J gene is TRBJ1-2, the V gene TRBV7-9, with D possibly being TRBD1 (6 bases). The CDR3 has 16 residues. Deletions cut 1 base from V and 2 bases from J, with 14 bases between. The germline CDR1 and CDR2 sequences are SEHNR and FQNEAQ (reference sequence). The chain's CDR3 is CASSLDRVTKNYGYTF. In DNA form, the CDR3 reads TGTGCCAGCAGCTTAGACAGGGTGACAAAAAACTATGGCTACACCTTC.

The chain uses TRBV15 and TRBJ2-7; maybe TRBD2 (6 bases). The V gene's germline CDR1 is LNHNV and CDR2 YYDKDF (reference sequence). This CDR3 has 14 residues. The V end lost 3 bases, the J end lost 2 bases, and 11 bases lay between the germline ends. CDR3 residues: CATSREGSPYEQYF. The CDR3 coding sequence is TGTGCCACCAGCAGGGAGGGGAGCCCCTACGAGCAGTACTTC. The variable domain in full, with the rest retrieved from reference TRBV15 and TRBJ2-7, is DAMVIQNPRYQVTQFGKPVTLSCSQTLNHNVMYWYQQKSSQAPKLLFHYYDKDFNNEADTPDNFQSRRPNTSFCFLDIRSPGLGDTAMYLCATSREGSPYEQYFGPGTRLTVT.

This chain joins TRBV15 and TRBJ2-1; 9 positions match TRBD1. This CDR3 region has 15 residues. The V gene's germline CDR1 is LNHNV and CDR2 YYDKDF (reference sequence). Trimming at V came to 4 bases and at J to 8 bases, leaving 9 bases not matched to a gene. CDR3 residues: CATSIRDRVVDEQFF. In DNA, the CDR3 is TGTGCCACCAGCATCCGGGACAGGGTGGTGGATGAGCAGTTCTTC.

V is TRBV5-5 and J is TRBJ2-1; no clear D. The CDR3 extends over 12 amino acids. Trimming took off 5 bases at V and 5 bases at J, with 8 bases between the two ends. CDR1 is SGHKS and CDR2 is YYEKEE in the germline V gene (reference sequence). The CDR3 here is CASRGENNEQFF. CDR3 bases: TGTGCCAGCAGAGGAGAAAACAATGAGCAGTTCTTC. Full variable domain (rest looked up from reference TRBV5-5 and TRBJ2-1): DAGVTQSPTHLIKTRGQQVTLRCSPISGHKSVSWYQQVLGQGPQFIFQYYEKEERGRGNFPDRFSARQFPNYSSELNVNALLLGDSALYLCASRGENNEQFFGPGTRLTVL.

This chain joins TRBV21-1 and TRBJ2-7; the D call TRBD2 from the table was never checked on the DNA. TRBV21-1 is flagged as a pseudogene. CDR3 size: 13 residues. The CDR3 DNA is TGTGCCAGCAGCAAAGAGGAGGGTCCCGAGCAGTACTTC. Translation: CASSKEEGPEQYF.

This clone was observed once. The chain uses TRBV9 and TRBJ2-1; 9 nucleotides agree with TRBD1. Per the germline V gene, CDR1 is SGDLS and CDR2 is YYNGEE. V was clipped by 3 bases and J by 5 bases; unmatched bases: 6. The CDR3 has 15 residues. In DNA form, the CDR3 reads TGTGCCAGCAGCGGGGGACAGGGCAGACACAATGAGCAGTTCTTC. It encodes CASSGGQGRHNEQFF.

This chain connects TRBV5-6 to TRBJ1-6, with D uncertain. The germline gives CDR1 SGHDT, CDR2 YYEEEE. The CDR3 length is 13 residues. V was pared by 9 bases and J by 10 bases, with 17 bases between. CDR3 nucleotides: TGTGCCACCGCCCCCCGAGGGCGCTCACCCCTCCACTTT. Translation gives CATAPRGRSPLHF.

The chain links TRBV30 to TRBJ2-5; 7 nucleotides line up with TRBD1. V lost 0 bases to trimming and J lost 5 bases; unmatched junction nucleotides: 3. Per the germline V gene, CDR1 is GTSNPN and CDR2 is SVGIG (reference sequence). The CDR3 covers 13 residues. The CDR3 coding sequence is TGTGCCTGGAGTGTACAACAGGGGGAGACCCAGTACTTC. Protein sequence: CAWSVQQGETQYF.

This chain links TRBV6-2 or TRBV6-3 with TRBJ1-5; possible D gene TRBD1, 6 bases. CDR1 MNHEY and CDR2 SVGEGT come from the germline V gene. The CDR3 covers 15 residues. V shed 6 bases and J shed 6 bases, with 18 bases lying between them. The CDR3 DNA reads as TGTGCCAGCAGCAGTGACAGGCAGATGAGTCAGCCCCAGCATTTT. Protein product: CASSSDRQMSQPQHF.

This rearrangement joins TRBV5-6 to TRBJ1-1; 10 nucleotides line up with TRBD1. CDR3 length equals 16 residues. CDR1 is SGHDT, CDR2 YYEEEE, per germline. V gave up 1 base and J gave up 5 bases; unmatched junction bases: 8. The CDR3, as DNA: TGTGCCAGCAGCTTGATGGGACAGGGGCCAAGGACTGAAGCTTTCTTT. The encoded protein is CASSLMGQGPRTEAFF.